Each of the 9 T cell receptor beta chains below was sequenced from the same sample in a study of blood T cells in healthy people across ages. A second about 6 to 11 cycle PCR used barcoded and J-beta primers. Using its own MiXCR run on the 5' RACE reads, TCRdb lists one record per CDR3 protein. The table lists approximately 1,000,000 distinct CDR3 sequences, around 45% of them singletons. The sample taken for sequencing was blood. The receptors were sampled from a woman aged 55-75 years in good health.

This clonotype has more than one count but fewer than ten. V usage is TRBV7-6 and J usage is TRBJ2-3, with D perhaps assigned TRBD1 or TRBD2 (5 bases each). Germline loops: CDR1 SGHVS, CDR2 FNYEAQ. The CDR3 extends over 16 amino acids. The V end was cut by 1 base, the J end by 6 bases, with 17 bases between. CDR3 amino acids: CASSLVGTRGRDTQYF. The CDR3 DNA reads as TGTGCCAGCAGCTTAGTTGGTACCCGGGGACGGGATACGCAGTATTTT.

A few counts support this clonotype. The chain recombines TRBV10-3 with TRBJ2-7, with 7 bases lining up with TRBD2. Losses at the gene ends were 7 bases for V and 0 bases for J; bases not matched to a gene: 6. The CDR3 extends over 14 amino acids. The germline V gene has CDR1 ENHRY and CDR2 SYGVKD. The CDR3 region is CAITAGGSSYEQYF. The CDR3, as DNA: TGTGCCATCACGGCCGGGGGGTCCTCCTACGAGCAGTACTTC.

In regard to this clonotype: The junction differs from germline at one of its ends, possibly a read error. The chain combines TRBV18 with TRBJ1-4, with TRBD1 as a possible D gene (6 bases). The V gene's germline CDR1 is KGHSH and CDR2 LQKENI. This CDR3 contains 14 residues. CDR3 DNA: TGCGCCAGCTCACTCCGGGACATAAATGAAAAACTGTTTTTT. Protein product: CASSLRDINEKLFF.

This chain connects TRBV5-1 to TRBJ2-5; D is undetermined. The DNA end is a closer match to TRBJ2-7, so the J assignment may be wrong. From germline, CDR1 is SGHRS and CDR2 YFSETQ. This CDR3 is built from 15 residues. CDR3 amino acids: CASSLDASTTYEQYF. The DNA for the CDR3 is TGCGCCAGCAGCTTGGACGCGTCGACAACCTACGAGCAGTACTTC.

The chain carries TRBV7-8 and TRBJ2-5; the match to TRBD1 covers 9 bases. The J call is doubtful: the DNA matches TRBJ2-7 better. CDR1 is SGHVS and CDR2 is FQNEAQ in the germline V gene. The CDR3 extends over 17 amino acids. The CDR3 DNA reads as TGTGCCAGCAGCCCATTAGCAGCTACCGGGACAGGGCGCGAGCAGTACTTC. This sequence encodes CASSPLAATGTGREQYF.

The chain employs TRBV10-3 and TRBJ2-5; 10 nucleotides align to TRBD1. The V gene end was trimmed by 6 bases and the J gene end by 4 bases; junction bases not matched to a gene: 8. Germline loops: CDR1 ENHRY, CDR2 SYGVKD. This CDR3 has 15 amino acids. The DNA of the CDR3 is TGTGCCATCAGCCCCAGGACAGGGGGTGTAGAGACCCAGTACTTC. Translated, it gives CAISPRTGGVETQYF.

Comment on this clonotype: Being one base from a much bigger clone, this may be a read error. The chain couples TRBV7-2 to TRBJ2-1; possible D gene TRBD2, 5 bases. The CDR3 totals 15 residues. Germline V CDR1 and CDR2: SGHTA, FQGNSA. The CDR3 sequence: CASSSVALGINGQFF. The DNA for the CDR3 is TGTGCCAGCAGCTCAGTAGCGCTAGGGATTAATGGGCAGTTCTTC.

The chain uses TRBV21-1 and TRBJ2-1. TRBV21-1 is designated a pseudogene. This CDR3 has 15 amino acids. The CDR3 region has the DNA TGTGCCAGCAGCAAAGCAGGCAGAGCCAACAATGAGCAGTTCTTC. Amino acid sequence: CASSKAGRANNEQFF.

The rearrangement uses TRBV11-2 and TRBJ2-1; 10 nucleotides line up with TRBD2. Germline V gives CDR1 SGHAT, CDR2 FQNNGV. With 1 base clipped from V and 6 bases from J, the junction kept 6 bases outside the gene matches. The CDR3 covers 16 residues. CDR3 sequence: CASSLASAGGRNEQFF. Written as DNA, the CDR3 is TGTGCCAGCAGCTTAGCATCAGCGGGAGGGCGCAATGAGCAGTTCTTC.